This TCR beta chain emerged from a study of T cells after yellow fever vaccination (dated by TCRdb to 2018 to 2020). In the study overall: Libraries from fractions with low cell numbers were prepared with the SMART-Seq v4 Ultra Low Input RNA kit. Two healthy male donors made up the cohort, one aged 18 to 29 years and the other aged 30 to 40 years. Blood was drawn at multiple timepoints before and after primary and secondary immunization, with bulk PBMC replicates and cell subsets isolated. To track T-cell clones before and after primary and booster YFV17D yellow fever vaccination, bulk TCR alpha and beta repertoires were sequenced longitudinally. On the study overall, not on this receptor specifically: The study included only a couple of donors, which limits how far the findings can be generalized. Because abundant contaminating clonotypes from the bulk population could be contained in FACS-sorted repertoires, computational filtering was required. A small share of clonotypes occurred in both CD4 and CD8 compartments, likely arising from convergent recombination. Most clones expanded after primary vaccination were re-detected after the booster (96% of CD4 and approximately 88% of CD8), suggesting broad memory maintenance. The secondary T-cell response was weaker than the primary response but faster, peaking on day 5 instead of day 15.

TCR cDNA was synthesized by 5'RACE template switching, through which a universal primer site and unique molecular identifiers were introduced. cDNA synthesis was primed from both the TCR alpha and TCR beta constant segments. Library amplification used two PCR steps, and the second PCR step added sample barcodes and sequencing adapters. Sequencing of the libraries was done on either Illumina HiSeq 2500 (2x100 bp) or NovaSeq (2x150 bp). As for the original processing: Reads were demultiplexed and collapsed into UMI consensus sequences with MIGEC, and V(D)J alignment was performed with MiXCR. Vaccine-responding clonotypes were defined with edgeR using replicate PBMC samples, requiring FDR below 0.01 and a log2 fold change above 5 up to day 15. CD4 or CD8 identity was assigned to each bulk clonotype according to whether the clonotype was present at higher abundance in the sequenced CD4 repertoire or the sequenced CD8 repertoire. TCRdb redid the processing of the public reads, applying fastp at Q25 and MiXCR, and retained in-frame beta chains. Entries are consolidated by CDR3 protein sequence, retaining the most common genes and DNA. Clone size and V and J calls follow TCRdb, not the original study. In all, the sample holds approximately 550,000 distinct CDR3 sequences, and about 13% of those were seen once. 11% to 15% of the sample is taken by the ten largest.

The treatment or condition label here, explained by the study, means: live attenuated yellow fever vaccine strain. At each blood-draw timepoint, two biological replicates of bulk PBMCs were obtained. A standard Ficoll-Paque protocol was used to isolate PBMCs from peripheral blood. RNA was extracted with TriZol from bulk PBMCs, CD4 and CD8 fractions, and dextramer-positive and dextramer-negative fractions. There are 15 amino acids in the CDR3, from cysteine to phenylalanine inclusive. This entry keeps only the CDR3 DNA: 45 bases, framed from base 1. Compared with germline, V lacks 3 bases and J lacks 3 bases; bases without a gene match: 2. The CDR1 and CDR2 encoded by the germline V gene are SGHTA and FQGNSA. Concerning this clonotype: The clone's antigen remains unknown. No base-level quality is on record; no much larger clone is a single base apart.

The sequence was collected from a man aged 25-45 years who received the YFV17D yellow fever vaccine. This specimen consisted of PBMCs, obtained on the day of the yellow fever booster vaccination. The chain is assembled from TRBV7-2 and TRBJ2-1; 10 bases in the middle match TRBD2. The CDR3 protein: CASSLGLANYNEQFF. In nucleotide form, the sequence is TGTGCCAGCAGCTTGGGACTAGCGAACTACAATGAGCAGTTCTTC.